This TCR beta chain was found in a study of CD8+ T cells in alopecia areata (dated by TCRdb to 2016 to 2018). Describing the broader study: Skin from C3H/HeJ donors aged about 6-12 months with spontaneous alopecia was grafted onto female C3H/HeJ recipients aged 7-10 weeks. TCRbeta CDR3 regions were amplified by immunoSEQ multiplex PCR using 35 Vbeta forward and 13 Jbeta reverse primers. The study used high-throughput TCRbeta sequencing to examine T cell clonal expansion in alopecia areata, in both the C3H/HeJ mouse model and human patients. Scalp clonality was compared among normal scalp (n=4), patchy alopecia areata scalp (n=8), and alopecia totalis/universalis scalp (n=8). RNA was extracted with the PAXgene miRNA kit for fixed scalp, the miRNeasy kit for PBMCs, and the RNeasy kit for mouse skin. On the human side, TCRbeta sequencing was run on scalp tissue and on sorted CD4+ and CD8+ peripheral blood T cells from healthy controls and from alopecia areata patients with either patchy or totalis/universalis disease. On the study overall, not on this receptor specifically: Unlike mouse skin, where gammadelta T cells dominate, normal human skin contains resident alphabeta T cells that get sequenced too, which complicates analysis of the scalp TCR repertoire. Shared TCR sequences between patients were less evident than in mice, which may be partly attributable to HLA diversity in the patient population. Compared with normal scalp, lesional scalp had higher clonality and more expanded CD8+ clones, particularly in alopecia totalis/universalis, a pattern that suggests antigenic drive.

Trimmed from V: 0 bases; trimmed from J: 0 bases; junction bases lacking a gene match: 4. The CDR3 measures 16 amino acids from cysteine to phenylalanine. Sequencing covers 36 bases of the CDR3, shown here with the frame starting at base 1. From a lookup of the germline V gene (reference sequence), CDR1 and CDR2 are NNHNN and SYGAGS. Pooled mouse cutaneous lymph node cells were stained for CD4, CD8alpha, NKG2D, NKG2ACE and other markers, then sorted on a BD Influx. This clone occurred many times. Its antigen remains undetermined. Gene designations and germline sequences in this entry are those of the mouse. The CDR3 extends 4 residues past the end of the read, so its final part is completed from the germline J gene. Libraries were prepared through the immunoSEQ multiplex PCR assay. RNA was extracted from all samples and reverse transcribed into cDNA, which served as template for TCR sequencing. First-strand cDNA was synthesized with SuperScript III using a 2:1 mix of oligo-dT and random hexamers. A synthetic immune receptor repertoire was used to assess amplification bias, and residual bias was removed computationally. Sequencing of the libraries was done on Illumina HiSeq using 60 bp reads that spanned the CDR3 and were read from J toward V. As for the original processing: Raw reads were preprocessed to remove errors, and CDR3 was defined by IMGT conventions from the conserved cysteine to phenylalanine. To get clonality, Shannon entropy was normalized by log2 of the number of productive unique TCRs and the result was subtracted from 1. Whether each scalp clone was CD4 or CD8 was inferred by checking scalp TCRbeta sequences against the CD4 and CD8 repertoires from sorted blood. Drawn from immuneACCESS, this table holds only the in-frame rearrangements with V and J called that TCRdb kept. Clones are partly lost; checked studies trace under half to an unresolved V gene and leave the rest unexplained. The V and J calls and clone size were taken over from that table, and D and trimming were inferred from the DNA. For this sample, under 9,000 clones appear and none is a singleton. The top ten constitute around 19% of the sample.

The receptor chain draws on TRBV13-2 and TRBJ2-5; TRBD2 agrees with 7 junctional bases. Sequences were obtained from CD8+ T cells sorted from a lymph node. The sequence derives from a C3H/HeJ mouse with alopecia areata. With respect to MHC, this strain carries the haplotype H2-k. CDR3 bases read: TGTGCCAGCGGTGATGCCTGGGGGTTTAACCAAGAC. This encodes CASGDAWGFNQD. The complete CDR3 reads CASGDAWGFNQDTQYF.